This T cell receptor beta chain was captured by sequencing in a study of early T cells in non-severe SARS-CoV-2 infection. Study as a whole: Whole-blood bulk RNA, unsorted, was sequenced, and chains were unpaired.

This clonotype appeared many times. Per germline, CDR1 SEHNR and CDR2 FQNEAQ (reference sequence). The CDR3 extends over 13 amino acids. TCRdb processed the 5' RACE reads anew with MiXCR; each CDR3 protein has one entry. The table has some 57,000 distinct CDR3 sequences, 10% to 13% seen once. The sample was whole blood. This rearrangement joins TRBV7-9 to TRBJ1-1; D is unclear. The clonotype comes from an adult who was a healthcare worker with PCR-confirmed SARS-CoV-2 infection or an uninfected control (not recorded which). In DNA form, the CDR3 reads TGTGCGGTCCGGGCCAGAGGGAACACTGAAGCTTTCTTT. Translated: CAVRARGNTEAFF. Using reference TRBV7-9 and TRBJ1-1 for the parts outside the CDR3, the full variable domain is DTGVSQNPRHKITKRGQNVTFRCDPISEHNRLYWYRQTLGQGPEFLTYFQNEAQLEKSRLLSDRFSAERPKGSFSTLEIQRTEQGDSAMYLCAVRARGNTEAFFGQGTRLTVV.